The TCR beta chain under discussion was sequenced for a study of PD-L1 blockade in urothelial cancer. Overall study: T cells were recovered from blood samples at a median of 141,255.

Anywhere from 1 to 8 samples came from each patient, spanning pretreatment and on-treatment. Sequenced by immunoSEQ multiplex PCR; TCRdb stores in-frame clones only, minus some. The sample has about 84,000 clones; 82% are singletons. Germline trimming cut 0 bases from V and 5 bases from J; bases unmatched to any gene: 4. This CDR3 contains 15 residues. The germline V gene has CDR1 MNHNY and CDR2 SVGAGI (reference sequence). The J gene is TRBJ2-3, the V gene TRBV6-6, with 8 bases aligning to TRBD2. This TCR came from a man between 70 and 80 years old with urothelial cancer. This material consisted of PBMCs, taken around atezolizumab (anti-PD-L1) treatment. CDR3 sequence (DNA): TGTGCCAGCAGTTACTCGGGACGGGGGGGAGATACGCAGTATTTT. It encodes CASSYSGRGGDTQYF.